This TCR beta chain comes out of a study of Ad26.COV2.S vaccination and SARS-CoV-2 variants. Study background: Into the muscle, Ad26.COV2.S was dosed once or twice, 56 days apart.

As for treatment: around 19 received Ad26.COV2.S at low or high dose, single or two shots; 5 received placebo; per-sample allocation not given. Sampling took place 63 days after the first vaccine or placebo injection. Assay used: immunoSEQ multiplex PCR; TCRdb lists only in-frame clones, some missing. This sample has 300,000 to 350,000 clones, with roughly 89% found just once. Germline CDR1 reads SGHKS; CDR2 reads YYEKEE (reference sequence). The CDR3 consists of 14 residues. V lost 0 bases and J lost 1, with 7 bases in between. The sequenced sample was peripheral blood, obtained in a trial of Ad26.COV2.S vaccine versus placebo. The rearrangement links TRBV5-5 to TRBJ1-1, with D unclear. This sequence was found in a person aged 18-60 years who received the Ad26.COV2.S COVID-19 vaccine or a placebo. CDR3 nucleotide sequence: TGTGCCAGCAGCTTGGCTCGGACGAACACTGAAGCTTTCTTT. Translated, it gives CASSLARTNTEAFF.